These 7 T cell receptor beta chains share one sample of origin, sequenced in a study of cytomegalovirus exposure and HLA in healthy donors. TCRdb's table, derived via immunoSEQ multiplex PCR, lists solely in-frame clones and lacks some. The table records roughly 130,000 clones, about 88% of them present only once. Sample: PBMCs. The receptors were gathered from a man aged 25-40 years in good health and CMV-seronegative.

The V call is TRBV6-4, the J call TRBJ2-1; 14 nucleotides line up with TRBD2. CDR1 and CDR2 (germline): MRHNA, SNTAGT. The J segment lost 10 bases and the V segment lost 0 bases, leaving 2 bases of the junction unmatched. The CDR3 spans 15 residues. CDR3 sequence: CASSDSTSGGAEQFF. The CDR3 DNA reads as TGTGCCAGCAGTGACTCGACTAGCGGGGGGGCCGAGCAGTTCTTC.

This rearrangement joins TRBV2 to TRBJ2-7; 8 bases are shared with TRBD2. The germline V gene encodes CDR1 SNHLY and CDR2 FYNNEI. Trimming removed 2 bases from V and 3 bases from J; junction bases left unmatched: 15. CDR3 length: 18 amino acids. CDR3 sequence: CASSEFGSGGLGIYEQYF. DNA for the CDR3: TGTGCCAGCAGTGAATTTGGTAGTGGGGGACTAGGTATCTACGAGCAGTACTTC.

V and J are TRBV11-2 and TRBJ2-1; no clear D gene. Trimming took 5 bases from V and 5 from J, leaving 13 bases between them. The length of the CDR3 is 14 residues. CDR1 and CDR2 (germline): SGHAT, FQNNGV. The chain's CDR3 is CASSPTLADNEQFF. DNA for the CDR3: TGTGCCAGCAGCCCTACACTTGCGGACAATGAGCAGTTCTTC.

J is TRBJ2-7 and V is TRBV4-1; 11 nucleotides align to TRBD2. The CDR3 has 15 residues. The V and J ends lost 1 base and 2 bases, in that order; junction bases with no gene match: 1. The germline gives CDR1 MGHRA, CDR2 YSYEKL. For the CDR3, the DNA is TGCGCCAGCAGCCAAGGGACTAGCGGGCCCTACGAGCAGTACTTC. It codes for CASSQGTSGPYEQYF.

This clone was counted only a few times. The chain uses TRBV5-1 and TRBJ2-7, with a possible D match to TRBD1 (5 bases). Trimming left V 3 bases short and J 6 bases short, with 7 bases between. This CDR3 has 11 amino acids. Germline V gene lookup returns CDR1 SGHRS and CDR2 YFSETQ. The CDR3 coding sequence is TGCGCCAGCAGCTCAGGGTTCGAGCAGTACTTC. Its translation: CASSSGFEQYF.

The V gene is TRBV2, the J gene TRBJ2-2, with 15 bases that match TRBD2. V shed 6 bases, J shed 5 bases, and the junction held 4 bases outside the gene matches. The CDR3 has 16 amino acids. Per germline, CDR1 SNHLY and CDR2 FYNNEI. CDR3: CASRVGLAGGTGELFF. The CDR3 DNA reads TGTGCCAGCAGAGTCGGACTAGCGGGAGGGACCGGGGAGCTGTTTTTT.

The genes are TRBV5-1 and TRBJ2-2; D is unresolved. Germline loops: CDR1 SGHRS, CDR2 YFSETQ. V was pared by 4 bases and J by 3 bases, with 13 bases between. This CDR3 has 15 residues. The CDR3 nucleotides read TGCGCCAGCAGCCCCCCAAGCGCCGACACCGGGGAGCTGTTTTTT. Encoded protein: CASSPPSADTGELFF.